This TCR beta chain comes out of a study of spatial heterogeneity in lung cancer. Study-wide background: Fewer alpha-chain than beta-chain sequences were consistently detected.

Noted time point: sample taken at primary tumor resection. Samples were obtained from some 70 donors, all untreated early-stage non-small cell lung cancer patients. Unsorted whole RNA from tumor, nontumor lung or frozen PBMC underwent sequencing. Each TCR cDNA molecule bore a unique molecular identifier. TCRdb redid the calling of the 5' RACE reads with MiXCR, one entry per CDR3 protein. The repertoire holds under 15,000 distinct CDR3 sequences, with approximately 3.5% as singletons. This clonotype was observed at least ten times. Trimming took 1 base from V and 3 from J, leaving 13 bases between them. Germline assignment: CDR1 SGHVS and CDR2 FNYEAQ. CDR3 length: 16 residues.

The sample was PBMCs, taken at surgery. The chain links TRBV7-6 to TRBJ2-1, with D possibly being TRBD2 (7 bases). This TCR was recovered from a male donor with early-stage non-small cell lung cancer. The CDR3 reads CASSLGLGGVYNEQFF. CDR3 coding DNA: TGTGCCAGCAGCTTAGGGCTAGGGGGGGTCTACAATGAGCAGTTCTTC. The full variable domain, with the rest looked up from reference TRBV7-6 and TRBJ2-1, is GAGVSQSPRYKVTKRGQDVALRCDPISGHVSLYWYRQALGQGPEFLTYFNYEAQQDKSGLPNDRFSAERPEGSISTLTIQRTEQRDSAMYRCASSLGLGGVYNEQFFGPGTRLTVL.